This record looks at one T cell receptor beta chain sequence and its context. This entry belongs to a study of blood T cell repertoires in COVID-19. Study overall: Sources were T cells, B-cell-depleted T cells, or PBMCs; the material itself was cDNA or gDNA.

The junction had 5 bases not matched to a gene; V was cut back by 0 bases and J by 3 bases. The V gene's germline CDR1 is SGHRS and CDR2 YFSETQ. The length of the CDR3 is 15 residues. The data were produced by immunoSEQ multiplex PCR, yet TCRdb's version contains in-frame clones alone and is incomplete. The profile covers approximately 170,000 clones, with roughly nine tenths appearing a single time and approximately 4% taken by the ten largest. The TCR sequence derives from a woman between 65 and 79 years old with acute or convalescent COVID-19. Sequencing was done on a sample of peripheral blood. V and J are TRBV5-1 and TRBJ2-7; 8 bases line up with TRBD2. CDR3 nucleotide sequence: TGCGCCAGCAGCTTGGAAGCGGGGGTGTACTACGAGCAGTACTTC. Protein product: CASSLEAGVYYEQYF.